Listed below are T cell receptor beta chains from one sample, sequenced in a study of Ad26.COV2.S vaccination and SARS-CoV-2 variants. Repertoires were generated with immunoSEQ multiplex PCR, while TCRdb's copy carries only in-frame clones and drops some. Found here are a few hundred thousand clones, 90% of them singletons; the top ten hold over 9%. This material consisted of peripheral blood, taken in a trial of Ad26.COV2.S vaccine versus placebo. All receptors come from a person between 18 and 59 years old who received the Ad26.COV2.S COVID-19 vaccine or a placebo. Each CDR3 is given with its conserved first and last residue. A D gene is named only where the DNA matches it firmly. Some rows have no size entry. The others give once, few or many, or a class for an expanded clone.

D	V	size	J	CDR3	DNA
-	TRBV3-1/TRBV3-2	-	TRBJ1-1	CASSQELRGTEAFF	TGTGCCAGCAGCCAAGAATTAAGGGGGACTGAAGCTTTCTTT
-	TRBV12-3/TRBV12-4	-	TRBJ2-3	CASRTPGTDTQYF	TGTGCCAGCAGGACCCCGGGCACAGATACGCAGTATTTT
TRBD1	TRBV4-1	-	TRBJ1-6	CASSPGQGFNSPLHF	TGCGCCAGCAGCCCCGGACAGGGCTTTAATTCACCCCTCCACTTT
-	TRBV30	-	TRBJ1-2	CAWTSRDTATVLYGYTF	TGTGCCTGGACTTCCCGGGACACGGCAACAGTACTGTATGGCTACACCTTC
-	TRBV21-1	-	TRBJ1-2	CASRTGQGYGYTF	TGTGCCAGCAGGACCGGACAGGGCTATGGCTACACCTTC
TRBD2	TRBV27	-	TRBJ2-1	CASSWASGSYGQFF	TGTGCCAGCAGTTGGGCTAGCGGGAGTTACGGGCAGTTCTTC
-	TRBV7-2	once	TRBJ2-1	CASSSNPWRSDNEQFF	TGTGCCAGCAGCTCAAACCCATGGCGGTCCGACAATGAGCAGTTCTTC
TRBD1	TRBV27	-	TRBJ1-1	CASSILGQGDSQAFF	TGTGCCAGCAGTATACTTGGACAGGGGGATTCTCAAGCTTTCTTT
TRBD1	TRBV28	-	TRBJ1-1	CASSAGQRNTEAFF	TGTGCCAGCAGTGCGGGACAGAGGAACACTGAAGCTTTCTTT
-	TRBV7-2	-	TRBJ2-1	CASSLQGDSYNEQFF	TGTGCCAGCAGCTTACAGGGAGACTCCTACAATGAGCAGTTCTTC
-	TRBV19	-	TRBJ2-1	CASSNLGGEQFF	TGTGCCAGTAGTAATCTAGGGGGTGAGCAGTTCTTC
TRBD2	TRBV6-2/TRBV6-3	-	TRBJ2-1	CASSGRESNLNEQFF	TGTGCCAGCAGCGGGCGGGAGTCCAACCTGAATGAGCAGTTCTTC
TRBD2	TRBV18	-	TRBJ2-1	CASSPRTSGHNEQFF	TGTGCCAGCTCACCACGGACTAGCGGGCACAATGAGCAGTTCTTC
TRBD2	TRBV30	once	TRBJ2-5	CAWSRTSGRETQYF	TGTGCCTGGAGCAGGACTAGCGGGAGAGAGACCCAGTACTTC
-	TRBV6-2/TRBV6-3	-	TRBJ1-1	CASSPAGNTEAFF	TGTGCCAGCAGTCCAGCAGGGAACACTGAAGCTTTCTTT
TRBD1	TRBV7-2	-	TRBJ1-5	CASSTGVLGNQPQHF	TGTGCCAGCAGCACAGGGGTGTTGGGCAATCAGCCCCAGCATTTT
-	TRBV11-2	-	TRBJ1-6	CASSLLRGGNSPLHF	TGTGCCAGCAGCCTGCTCAGGGGTGGGAATTCACCCCTCCACTTT
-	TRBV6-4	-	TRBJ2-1	CASSGGDRTSISYNEQFF	TGTGCCAGCAGTGGAGGGGACCGAACTAGTATATCCTACAATGAGCAGTTCTTC
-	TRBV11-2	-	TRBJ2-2	CASSLDRSNTGELFF	TGTGCCAGCAGCTTAGACAGATCGAACACCGGGGAGCTGTTTTTT
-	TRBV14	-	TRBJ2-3	CASSQKNSTWGADTQYF	TGTGCCAGCAGCCAAAAGAACTCTACCTGGGGGGCAGATACGCAGTATTTT
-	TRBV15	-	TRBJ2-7	CATSTPWYSNYEQYF	TGTGCCACCAGCACTCCATGGTACTCAAACTACGAGCAGTACTTC
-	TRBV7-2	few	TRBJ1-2	CASSPQATAGGGYTF	TGTGCCAGCAGCCCACAAGCGACAGCAGGCGGTGGCTACACCTTC
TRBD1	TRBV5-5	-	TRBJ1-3	CASSLVRTGLSGNTIYF	TGTGCCAGCAGCTTGGTGCGGACAGGCTTATCTGGAAACACCATATATTTT
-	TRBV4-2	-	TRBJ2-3	CASSQAVLTDTQYF	TGTGCCAGCAGCCAAGCGGTTCTCACAGATACGCAGTATTTT
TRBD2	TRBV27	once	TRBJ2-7	CASSLALAGGFSYEQYF	TGTGCCAGCAGTTTAGCCCTAGCGGGAGGTTTCTCCTACGAGCAGTACTTC
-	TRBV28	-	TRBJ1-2	CASSLRFQGYGYTF	TGTGCCAGCAGTTTGAGGTTTCAGGGGTATGGCTACACCTTC
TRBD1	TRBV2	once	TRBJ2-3	CASSPRTGSTDTQYF	TGTGCCAGCAGTCCGCGGACAGGGAGCACAGATACGCAGTATTTT
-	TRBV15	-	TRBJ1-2	CATSLHREGSYTF	TGTGCCACCAGCCTTCACCGGGAGGGATCCTACACCTTC
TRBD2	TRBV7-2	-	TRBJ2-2	CASSLEAASGRIGELFF	TGTGCCAGCAGCTTAGAGGCGGCTAGCGGGAGAATCGGGGAGCTGTTTTTT
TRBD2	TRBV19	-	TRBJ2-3	CAWAGGDCYDATDTQYF	TGTGCCTGGGCGGGAGGGGATTGTTACGACGCGACAGATACGCAGTATTTT
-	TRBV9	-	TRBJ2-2	CASKREANTGELFF	TGTGCCAGCAAGAGGGAAGCGAACACCGGGGAGCTGTTTTTT
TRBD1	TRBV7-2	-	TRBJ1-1	CASSSDRGRTEAFF	TGTGCCAGCAGCTCCGACAGGGGGCGCACTGAAGCTTTCTTT
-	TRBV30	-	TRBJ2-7	CARLTGAGEQYF	TGTGCCCGACTCACAGGGGCGGGGGAGCAGTACTTC
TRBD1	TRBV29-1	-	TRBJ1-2	CSVEPDRAYYGYTF	TGCAGCGTTGAACCGGACAGGGCCTACTATGGCTACACCTTC
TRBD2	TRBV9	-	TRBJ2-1	CASSVGLAEPGDEQFF	TGTGCCAGCAGCGTGGGACTAGCGGAGCCCGGCGATGAGCAGTTCTTC
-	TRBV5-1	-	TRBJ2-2	CASSLDGVGELFF	TGCGCCAGCAGCTTGGATGGGGTCGGGGAGCTGTTTTTT
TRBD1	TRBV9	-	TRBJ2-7	CASSVGQGNYEQYF	TGTGCCAGCAGCGTAGGACAGGGTAACTACGAGCAGTACTTC
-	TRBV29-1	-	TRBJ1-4	CSVEWTSPREKLFF	TGCAGCGTTGAGTGGACGTCTCCTAGAGAAAAACTGTTTTTT
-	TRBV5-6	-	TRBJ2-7	CASSSSSYEQYF	TGTGCCAGCAGCTCAAGCTCCTACGAGCAGTACTTC
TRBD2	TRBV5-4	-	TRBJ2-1	CASSLGPRGGSHHNEQFF	TGTGCCAGCAGCTTGGGCCCGCGGGGCGGGAGCCACCACAATGAGCAGTTCTTC
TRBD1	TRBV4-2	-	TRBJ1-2	CASSQERTGITYGYTF	TGTGCCAGCAGCCAAGAGAGGACAGGGATCACATATGGCTACACCTTC
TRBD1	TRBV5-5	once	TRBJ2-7	CASSLRGGGGSYEQYF	TGTGCCAGCAGCTTGAGAGGGGGCGGAGGCTCCTACGAGCAGTACTTC
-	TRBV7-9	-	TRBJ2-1	CASSLTTGEKNEQFF	TGTGCCAGCAGCTTGACGACGGGGGAGAAAAATGAGCAGTTCTTC
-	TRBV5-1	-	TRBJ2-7	CASSLERGSYEQYF	TGCGCCAGCAGCTTGGAAAGGGGATCCTACGAGCAGTACTTC
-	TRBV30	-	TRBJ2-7	CAWSTAYEQYF	TGTGCCTGGAGTACTGCCTACGAGCAGTACTTC
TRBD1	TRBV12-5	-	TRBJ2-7	CASGLQGNPYEQYF	TGTGCTAGTGGTCTACAGGGGAACCCCTACGAGCAGTACTTC